The TCR beta chain described here comes from a study of shared clonotypes between healthy human individuals. The length of the CDR3 is 12 residues. Looked up from germline, CDR1 is MNHNS and CDR2 is SASEGT. V lost 4 bases, J lost 4 bases, and 5 bases lay in between. Clones were read by immunoSEQ multiplex PCR, and TCRdb kept only the in-frame ones, dropping some. The repertoire holds approximately 720,000 clones, with about two thirds as singletons. Source material: memory CD4+ T cells sorted from blood. As for subset: CD45RA-negative fraction. J is TRBJ2-1 and V is TRBV6-1; no clear D gene. This sequence was found in a woman aged 30 to 39 in good health. The CDR3 bases are TGTGCCAGCAGTGGTCATTACAATGAGCAGTTCTTC. As protein: CASSGHYNEQFF.